These 2 T cell receptor beta chains were sequenced from one sample in a study of blood T cell repertoires in COVID-19. Repertoires were generated with immunoSEQ multiplex PCR, while TCRdb's copy carries only in-frame clones and drops some. This sample has approximately 58,000 clones; 70% to 85% occur once, and the top ten carry approximately 5.6%. Sequenced: peripheral blood. All receptors derive from a woman aged 55-70 years with acute or convalescent COVID-19.

J is TRBJ1-2 and V is TRBV7-9; the D gene is possibly TRBD1 (5 bases). The CDR3 has 15 residues. The V end lost 5 bases, the J end lost 2 bases, and 15 bases lay between the germline ends. Germline V CDR1 and CDR2: SEHNR, FQNEAQ (reference sequence). CDR3 in DNA: TGTGCCAGCAGCCTCTCATCCGGGGGAAACTATGGCTACACCTTC. It yields the protein CASSLSSGGNYGYTF. The full variable domain, in which reference TRBV7-9 and TRBJ1-2 provide the parts outside the CDR3, is DTGVSQNPRHKITKRGQNVTFRCDPISEHNRLYWYRQTLGQGPEFLTYFQNEAQLEKSRLLSDRFSAERPKGSFSTLEIQRTEQGDSAMYLCASSLSSGGNYGYTFGSGTRLTVV.

CDR3 sequence reads: CASSKGTSGASTDTQYF. The CDR3, as DNA: TGTGCCAGCAGCAAAGGGACTAGCGGGGCCAGCACAGATACGCAGTATTTT. The gene calls are TRBV9 and TRBJ2-3, with TRBD2 matching 13 bases. V was clipped by 4 bases and J by 0 bases; unmatched bases: 5. Germline V gene sequence: CDR1 SGDLS, CDR2 YYNGEE. The length of the CDR3 is 17 residues.